Listed below are T cell receptor beta chains from one sample, sequenced in a study of vaccination effects on CD4 cells after COVID-19. Only in-frame clones appear in the TCRdb table, and some are missing; sequencing was by immunoSEQ multiplex PCR. The sample lists roughly 50,000 clones; approximately 75% were seen once. Antigen specificity for these receptors is unknown. Sample: CD4+ T cells from PBMCs cultured with HCoV-OC43 spike peptides, taken before COVID-19 vaccination. The receptors were sampled from a human donor who received a COVID-19 vaccine. Both conserved end residues are part of each CDR3. D genes are given only for firm matches. Only part of the rows carry a size: once, few, many, or a class if the clone is expanded.

.	TRBV18	13	.	TRBJ1-1	TGTGCCAGCTCACCACCGGGAAGGGGATCGGCTTTCTTT	CASSPPGRGSAFF
TRBD2	TRBV19	15	.	TRBJ2-5	TGTGCCAGTAGTAAGGATAGCGGGGAGTTTGAGACCCAGTACTTC	CASSKDSGEFETQYF
.	TRBV7-3	16	.	TRBJ2-1	TGTGCCAGCAGCTCTCGACAGGCCCAATCCTACAATGAGCAGTTCTTC	CASSSRQAQSYNEQFF
.	TRBV4-1	13	.	TRBJ2-1	TGCGCCAGCAGCCAAGCTAGAGGGTATGAGCAGTTCTTC	CASSQARGYEQFF
TRBD1	TRBV27	17	.	TRBJ2-3	TGTGCCAGCAGTCTGCCCGGGACAGCCCTGGGACGGGATACGCAGTATTTT	CASSLPGTALGRDTQYF
.	TRBV5-1	13	.	TRBJ1-1	TGCGCCAGCAAGCCGGTGGTCCAAACTGAAGCTTTCTTT	CASKPVVQTEAFF
.	TRBV15	17	once	TRBJ1-2	TGTGCCACCAGCAGAGATCGTCGGACAGCAATTAACTATGGCTACACCTTC	CATSRDRRTAINYGYTF
.	TRBV21-1	19	.	TRBJ1-1	TGTGCCAGCAGCAAATGGGTAAAGGGACTCCTAAGGCGGAACACTGAAGCTTTCTTT	CASSKWVKGLLRRNTEAFF
.	TRBV7-3	13	.	TRBJ1-2	TGTGCCAGCAGCTCCCAGGGTTTCGTTGGCTACACCTTC	CASSSQGFVGYTF
TRBD1	TRBV4-3	15	.	TRBJ1-5	TGCGCCAGCAGCCCATACAGGGGGCTAGGCCAGCCCCAGCATTTT	CASSPYRGLGQPQHF
.	TRBV12-3/TRBV12-4	12	.	TRBJ2-3	TGTGCCAGCAGTTTAGAGAGGGATACGCAGTATTTT	CASSLERDTQYF
TRBD1	TRBV3-1/TRBV3-2	14	.	TRBJ1-1	TGTGCCAGCAGCCATCGTACAGGGGCCCCTGAAGCTTTCTTT	CASSHRTGAPEAFF
TRBD1	TRBV12-3/TRBV12-4	13	.	TRBJ1-4	TGTGCCAGCAGTTTCGGGACAGGGGAAAAACTGTTTTTT	CASSFGTGEKLFF
.	TRBV2	14	.	TRBJ1-5	TGTGCCAGCCAAAGCGGGGGCGGCAATCAGCCCCAGCATTTT	CASQSGGGNQPQHF
.	TRBV7-3	15	.	TRBJ2-1	TGTGCCAGCAGCCCGCTCGGAGGGGCTTACAATGAGCAGTTCTTC	CASSPLGGAYNEQFF